This T cell receptor beta chain is drawn from a study of T cell responses to AZD1222 COVID-19 vaccine. Generated by immunoSEQ multiplex PCR, the TCRdb table keeps only in-frame clones and is missing some. The table has 95,000 to 150,000 clones, around 87% seen once. CDR1 and CDR2 (germline): LNHNV, YYDKDF (reference sequence). V was cut by 0 bases and J by 8 bases, with 4 bases left in between. The CDR3 runs to 12 residues. J is TRBJ2-2 and V is TRBV15; no reliable D call. Material: peripheral blood, obtained on day 0 of AZD1222 vaccination. The source of this sequence is an adult in good health. CDR3 in DNA: TGTGCCACCAGCAGAGAACAGGGGGAGCTGTTTTTT. It translates to CATSREQGELFF. The whole variable domain, remainder taken from reference TRBV15 and TRBJ2-2, is DAMVIQNPRYQVTQFGKPVTLSCSQTLNHNVMYWYQQKSSQAPKLLFHYYDKDFNNEADTPDNFQSRRPNTSFCFLDIRSPGLGDTAMYLCATSREQGELFFGEGSRLTVL.